One sample yielded the 21 T cell receptor beta chains listed below, sequenced in a study of blood T cell repertoires in COVID-19. Clones were read by immunoSEQ multiplex PCR, and TCRdb kept only the in-frame ones, dropping some. Here the sample spans a few hundred thousand clones, 91% being singletons. The sample comprised PBMCs or T cells enriched from blood (not recorded which). The receptors here all came from a human donor in a cohort exposed to, infected with or recovered from COVID-19 (not recorded which). The donor label of this sample is uncertain.

CDR3 in amino acids: CASSLGQGSEKLFF. CDR3 nucleotide sequence: TGTGCCAGCAGCTTAGGACAGGGTAGTGAAAAACTGTTTTTT. The chain has TRBV7-6 and TRBJ1-4; TRBD1 matches at 7 bases. V was clipped by 1 base and J by 7 bases; unmatched bases: 3. The CDR3 is made up of 14 amino acids. Looked up from germline, CDR1 is SGHVS and CDR2 is FNYEAQ.

The rearrangement joins TRBV6-5 to TRBJ2-7; tentatively, D is TRBD2 (5 bases). Germline CDR1 and CDR2: MNHEY and SVGAGI. V lost 7 bases to trimming and J lost 6 bases, with 19 bases between them. This CDR3 spans 14 amino acids. The CDR3 DNA reads TGTGCCAGCACCCCCGGTAGCGCTGGCGTCGAGCAGTACTTC. It codes for CASTPGSAGVEQYF.

This chain links TRBV4-2 with TRBJ1-2; D is undetermined. V gave up 0 bases and J gave up 3 bases, with 11 bases separating them. Per the germline V gene, CDR1 is LGHNA and CDR2 is YNFKEQ. This CDR3 has 15 amino acids. The DNA for the CDR3 is TGTGCCAGCAGCCAAGATAGGTCCGGGTACTATGGCTACACCTTC. Its protein is CASSQDRSGYYGYTF.

This chain joins TRBV7-6 and TRBJ1-1, with TRBD1 matching 9 bases. This CDR3 contains 14 residues. Per the germline V gene, CDR1 is SGHVS and CDR2 is FNYEAQ. The J segment lost 3 bases and the V segment lost 4 bases, leaving 3 bases of the junction unmatched. Here the CDR3 DNA reads TGTGCCAGCAGCTCACAGGGGGCCGACACTGAAGCTTTCTTT. The encoded protein is CASSSQGADTEAFF.

The gene calls are TRBV30 and TRBJ1-4; D unresolved. The CDR3 runs to 13 residues. CDR1 and CDR2 (germline): GTSNPN, SVGIG (reference sequence). V was trimmed by 0 bases and J by 6 bases, leaving 8 bases between them. The CDR3 sequence is CAWSVRRDEKLFF. The DNA of the CDR3 is TGTGCCTGGAGTGTACGGCGGGATGAAAAACTGTTTTTT. The full variable domain, in which reference TRBV30 and TRBJ1-4 provide the parts outside the CDR3, is SQTIHQWPATLVQPVGSPLSLECTVEGTSNPNLYWYRQAAGRGLQLLFYSVGIGQISSEVPQNLSASRPQDRQFILSSKKLLLSDSGFYLCAWSVRRDEKLFFGSGTQLSVL.

The chain carries TRBV27 and TRBJ2-7; possible D gene TRBD2, 5 bases. The CDR3 totals 15 residues. The V gene lost 10 bases and the J gene lost 0 bases, with 19 bases spanning the gap. Germline V gene lookup returns CDR1 MNHEY and CDR2 SMNVEV (reference sequence). Here the CDR3 DNA reads TGTGCCACCTCGCCTACTCGGGGAAGCTCCTACGAGCAGTACTTC. Protein: CATSPTRGSSYEQYF.

The V call is TRBV6-5, the J call TRBJ1-2; D unclear. There are 11 residues in the CDR3. V lost 5 bases to trimming and J lost 2 bases, with 3 bases between them. Germline V gives CDR1 MNHEY, CDR2 SVGAGI. The CDR3 loop is CASSRNYGYTF. The CDR3 coding sequence is TGTGCCAGCAGTCGGAACTATGGCTACACCTTC.

The chain links TRBV9 to TRBJ2-3; 7 nucleotides agree with TRBD2. The CDR3 loop spans 18 amino acids. V lost 4 bases to trimming and J lost 0 bases; unmatched junction nucleotides: 14. The germline CDR1 and CDR2 sequences are SGDLS and YYNGEE. Here the CDR3 DNA reads TGTGCCAGCAGCTTCGGGCCTACTAGCGATCTTAGCACAGATACGCAGTATTTT. Translating it yields CASSFGPTSDLSTDTQYF.

The CDR3 is CASGRCVSGSNQPQHF. The CDR3 bases are TGCGCCAGCGGGAGGTGCGTGTCAGGTTCCAATCAGCCCCAGCATTTT. The rearrangement links TRBV10-1 to TRBJ1-5; D remains unclear. V was trimmed by 8 bases and J by 3 bases, leaving 20 bases between them. Germline V gives CDR1 WNHNN, CDR2 SYGVQD (reference sequence). The CDR3 is 16 amino acids.

This chain connects TRBV3-1 (or the pseudogene TRBV3-2) to TRBJ1-6; 7 bases are a match to TRBD1. This CDR3 region has 14 residues. V lost 3 bases, J lost 13 bases, and 9 bases stayed unmatched. CDR1 and CDR2 (germline): LGHDT, YNNKEL (reference sequence). The CDR3 loop reads CASSQGDRASPLHF. CDR3 in DNA: TGTGCCAGCAGCCAGGGAGACAGGGCCTCGCCCCTCCACTTT.

The chain is built from TRBV3-1 (or the pseudogene TRBV3-2) and TRBJ1-4; 7 positions agree with TRBD1. CDR1 LGHDT and CDR2 YNNKEL come from the germline V gene (reference sequence). This CDR3 has 18 residues. V shed 2 bases, J shed 8 bases, and the junction held 17 bases outside the gene matches. CDR3 amino acids: CASSQFSGTVNPGEKLFF. CDR3 DNA sequence: TGTGCCAGCAGCCAATTCTCCGGGACAGTCAATCCAGGGGAAAAACTGTTTTTT.

This chain uses TRBV27 with TRBJ2-7, with 7 bases fitting TRBD2. Per the germline V gene, CDR1 is MNHEY and CDR2 is SMNVEV (reference sequence). This CDR3 is 18 amino acids long. After removal of 5 bases from V and 5 bases from J, the junction contained 21 bases not matched to a gene. DNA for the CDR3: TGTGCCAGCAGTCTCCCCCTTCCGGGGCTAGCGGTGGGAGACGAGCAGTACTTC. This codes for CASSLPLPGLAVGDEQYF.

The chain recombines TRBV27 with TRBJ2-7; 9 nucleotides align to TRBD1. Germline assignment: CDR1 MNHEY and CDR2 SMNVEV (reference sequence). Germline trimming cut 5 bases from V and 2 bases from J; bases unmatched to any gene: 7. The CDR3 loop spans 15 amino acids. The CDR3 DNA reads TGTGCCAGCAGTACGTCCGGGACAGGGACCTACGAGCAGTACTTC. Its translation: CASSTSGTGTYEQYF.

V is TRBV6-5 and J is TRBJ1-1, with TRBD1 identical over 9 bases. Germline V gene sequence: CDR1 MNHEY, CDR2 SVGAGI. This CDR3 has 14 amino acids. V lost 4 bases and J lost 3; bases outside the gene matches: 3. The CDR3 DNA is TGTGCCAGCAGTTCTCGACAGGGGGACACTGAAGCTTTCTTT. Protein sequence: CASSSRQGDTEAFF.

The chain uses TRBV7-8 and TRBJ1-4; D perhaps matches TRBD1 (6 bases). The germline V and J ends were trimmed by 5 bases and 6 bases, with 16 bases remaining between them. The CDR3 length is 15 residues. Germline V lookup: CDR1 SGHVS, CDR2 FQNEAQ. The CDR3 here is CASSPFDRKYEKLFF. CDR3 bases: TGTGCCAGCAGCCCGTTCGACAGGAAGTATGAAAAACTGTTTTTT.

This chain uses TRBV27 with TRBJ1-3, with D unresolved. The CDR3 contains 15 residues. The germline CDR1 and CDR2 sequences are MNHEY and SMNVEV (reference sequence). Trimming shortened V by 4 bases and J by 2 bases, and 12 bases separated the two germline ends. The CDR3 reads CASSSSPAPGNTIYF. CDR3 nucleotide sequence: TGTGCCAGCAGTTCCTCCCCCGCGCCTGGAAACACCATATATTTT.

The chain uses TRBV30 and TRBJ2-2; TRBD1 might be the D (6 bases). The CDR3 sequence is 12 residues long. Germline CDR1 reads GTSNPN; CDR2 reads SVGIG (reference sequence). V lost 4 bases, J lost 6 bases, and 9 bases lay in between. As DNA, the CDR3 is TGTGCCTGGATCAGGGGTTCCGGGGAGCTGTTTTTT. Translating it yields CAWIRGSGELFF.

The chain employs TRBV4-1 and TRBJ1-2; possible D gene TRBD1, 5 bases. The CDR3 loop spans 16 amino acids. Trimming removed 0 bases at V and 2 bases at J, with 13 bases between. Germline assignment: CDR1 MGHRA and CDR2 YSYEKL. The CDR3 DNA sequence: TGCGCCAGCAGCCAAGATCTTGGCAGGGCCAACTATGGCTACACCTTC. Translated, it gives CASSQDLGRANYGYTF.

This clone was observed a single time. The rearrangement uses TRBV5-5 and TRBJ2-2; TRBD1 is a possible D gene (7 bases). The CDR3 is made up of 15 amino acids. Germline assignment: CDR1 SGHKS and CDR2 YYEKEE (reference sequence). The V and J ends lost 2 bases and 1 base respectively, with 9 bases between them. For the CDR3, the DNA is TGTGCCAGCAGCTTTCAGGGGGGGAACACCGGGGAGCTGTTTTTT. Translating gives CASSFQGGNTGELFF.

This rearrangement joins TRBV5-6 to TRBJ2-7; the match to TRBD1 covers 10 bases. The CDR3 is made up of 16 amino acids. Germline lookup yields CDR1 SGHDT and CDR2 YYEEEE. The V segment lost 4 bases and the J segment 0 bases; nucleotides outside the gene matches: 7. CDR3 in amino acids: CASSLGQGKSSYEQYF. As DNA, the CDR3 is TGTGCCAGCAGCCTGGGACAGGGGAAGAGCTCCTACGAGCAGTACTTC.

The chain combines TRBV2 with TRBJ1-5, with TRBD1 matching over 11 bases. Losses at the gene ends were 7 bases for V and 6 bases for J; bases not matched to a gene: 8. The CDR3 totals 15 residues. Germline lookup yields CDR1 SNHLY and CDR2 FYNNEI. CDR3 sequence reads: CASTEWDRGSQPQHF. CDR3 DNA sequence: TGTGCCAGCACCGAATGGGACAGGGGGAGTCAGCCCCAGCATTTT.